This T cell receptor (beta chain) was retrieved from a study of shared clonotypes between healthy human individuals. Whole-study findings and limits: In a handful of donors, about 5% of naive CD4 clonotypes appeared in common. Clonotype sharing among donors was expected to depend on sequencing depth. Blood was the sole source, and tissue repertoires probably differ.

V was shortened by 2 bases and J by 7 bases, with 12 bases between the two germline ends. Germline assignment: CDR1 SGHTA and CDR2 FQGTGA. The CDR3 spans 13 residues. The count of this clone is one. Its antigen is unknown. Replicate PCRs from sorted subsets contained 200 ng DNA, which is roughly 30,000 T cell genomes. Using immunoSEQ multiplex PCR, the repertoire was profiled, and TCRdb retains in-frame clones only, with some absent. The sample has 2 million to 2.5 million clones; roughly 90% are singletons. The sequenced sample was naive CD4+ T cells from PBMCs. The subset denotes: CD45RA+ positively selected. This chain links TRBV7-3 with TRBJ2-7; no definite D call. This TCR came from a man younger than 35 in good health. Some clones in this sample may be carry-over from other donors' samples. The CDR3 spells CASSLASSGEQYF. The CDR3 DNA reads TGTGCCAGCAGCTTAGCAAGCTCCGGTGAGCAGTACTTC.